The sequence of this T cell receptor (beta chain) was determined in a study of cytotoxic CD8 clonotypes in ibrutinib-treated CLL. Sequencing used immunoSEQ multiplex PCR; TCRdb keeps in-frame clones, though not all of them. The profile shows 200,000 or so clones, 70% to 75% of them singletons. A single count supports this clone. This TCR was recovered from a human donor with chronic lymphocytic leukemia. The sequences come from PBMCs, collected after 12 months of ibrutinib treatment.

The CDR3 nucleotides are TGCGCCAGCAGCCAGGACGACAGGGTGGCTCAGCCCCAGCATTTT. Encoded protein: CASSQDDRVAQPQHF. V usage is TRBV4-3 and J usage is TRBJ1-5; TRBD1 matches 7 bases. After removal of 3 bases from V and 6 bases from J, the junction contained 8 bases not matched to a gene. CDR1 LGHNA and CDR2 YSLEER come from the germline V gene. This CDR3 comprises 15 residues.